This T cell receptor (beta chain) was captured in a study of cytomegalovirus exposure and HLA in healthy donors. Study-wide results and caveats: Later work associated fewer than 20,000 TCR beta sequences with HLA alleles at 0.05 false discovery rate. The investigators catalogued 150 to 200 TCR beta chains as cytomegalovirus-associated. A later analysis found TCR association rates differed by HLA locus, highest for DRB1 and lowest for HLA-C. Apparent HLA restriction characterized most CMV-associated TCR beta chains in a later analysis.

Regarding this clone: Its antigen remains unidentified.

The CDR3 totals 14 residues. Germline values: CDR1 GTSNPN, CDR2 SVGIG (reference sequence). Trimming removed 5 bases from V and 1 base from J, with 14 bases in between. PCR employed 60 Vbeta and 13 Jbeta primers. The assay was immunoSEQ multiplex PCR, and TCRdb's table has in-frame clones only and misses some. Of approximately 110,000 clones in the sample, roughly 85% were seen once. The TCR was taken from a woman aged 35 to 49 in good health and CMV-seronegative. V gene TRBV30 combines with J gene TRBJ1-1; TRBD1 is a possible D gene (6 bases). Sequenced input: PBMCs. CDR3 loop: CAWDQGRGNTEAFF. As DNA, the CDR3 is TGTGCCTGGGATCAGGGGAGGGGGAACACTGAAGCTTTCTTT.